This is a list of T cell receptor beta chains from one sample in a study of blood T cell repertoires in COVID-19. The assay was immunoSEQ multiplex PCR, and TCRdb's table has in-frame clones only and misses some. The sample lists roughly 230,000 clones; 82% were seen once. Sequencing was carried out using PBMCs or T cells enriched from blood (not recorded which). The receptors were sampled from a woman aged 55-69 years who had recovered from COVID-19. Both conserved end residues are part of each CDR3. D genes are given only for firm matches. Some rows mark clone size as missing; the rest say once, few, many or name a class of expanded clone.

size,V,D,length,J,DNA,CDR3
.,TRBV5-4,TRBD1,14,TRBJ2-1,TGTGCCAGCAGCTGGGATCAGGGGGCTCATGAGCAGTTCTTC,CASSWDQGAHEQFF
.,TRBV4-1,.,13,TRBJ2-7,TGCGCCAGCAGCCTCAGGGTTACCTACGAGCAGTACTTC,CASSLRVTYEQYF
few,TRBV7-9,TRBD1,14,TRBJ1-1,TGTGCCAGCACCCCACAGGGGCAGGGCACTGAAGCTTTCTTT,CASTPQGQGTEAFF
.,TRBV4-3,TRBD2,18,TRBJ2-3,TGCGCCAGCAGCCAAGACGGGATAGCGGGGGGGGTGCGAGATACGCAGTATTTT,CASSQDGIAGGVRDTQYF
once,TRBV7-2,.,16,TRBJ1-3,TGTGCCAGCAGCTTAGTTGGGGGAGGTGACGGAAACACCATATATTTT,CASSLVGGGDGNTIYF
.,TRBV10-1,.,12,TRBJ2-3,TGCGCCAGCAGTGGGGACAAAGATACGCAGTATTTT,CASSGDKDTQYF
.,TRBV5-1,TRBD2,15,TRBJ2-5,TGCGCCAGCAGCTTTGGCGGGGGGGCCACGGAGACCCAGTACTTC,CASSFGGGATETQYF
.,TRBV7-9,TRBD1,14,TRBJ1-6,TGTGCCAGCAGCTCACGACAGGGAGACTCACCCCTCCACTTT,CASSSRQGDSPLHF
.,TRBV6-5,TRBD1,15,TRBJ2-1,TGTGCCAGCAGCCCCAGGGGGCAGGTTTACAATGAGCAGTTCTTC,CASSPRGQVYNEQFF
.,TRBV6-5,TRBD1,15,TRBJ2-5,TGTGCCAGCAGTTCCGGGACAGGGGGTCCAGAGACCCAGTACTTC,CASSSGTGGPETQYF
.,TRBV2,.,14,TRBJ2-3,TGTGCCAGCCGTCGGGAGACAGGGTCAGATACGCAGTATTTT,CASRRETGSDTQYF
.,TRBV6-5,.,13,TRBJ1-6,TGTGCCAGCAGCAGGGCCTCAAATTCACCCCTCCACTTT,CASSRASNSPLHF
.,TRBV18,TRBD1,14,TRBJ2-5,TGTGCCAGCTCACGGACAGGGGATCGAGAGACCCAGTACTTC,CASSRTGDRETQYF
.,TRBV29-1,.,12,TRBJ2-7,TGCAGCGTTCGGTTGGGACACTACGAGCAGTACTTC,CSVRLGHYEQYF
.,TRBV24-1,TRBD2,16,TRBJ2-5,TGTGCCACCAGTGATTTGTTGGCAGGGAGGGGCGAGACCCAGTACTTC,CATSDLLAGRGETQYF
.,TRBV11-2,.,16,TRBJ2-1,TGTGCCAGCAGCTCGTTGCAGGGGAGCTCCTACAATGAGCAGTTCTTC,CASSSLQGSSYNEQFF
.,TRBV12-5,TRBD1,14,TRBJ2-4,TGTGCTAGTGGTTTGGGGACAGGGTTTGACATTCAGTACTTC,CASGLGTGFDIQYF
.,TRBV7-9,TRBD1,14,TRBJ1-5,TGTGCCAGCAGCCGAACAGGGGGCAATCAGCCCCAGCATTTT,CASSRTGGNQPQHF
few,TRBV14,TRBD1,15,TRBJ2-3,TGTGCCAGCAGCCCCGGGGACAGGTTCACAGATACGCAGTATTTT,CASSPGDRFTDTQYF
.,TRBV12-3/TRBV12-4,.,11,TRBJ1-6,TGTGCCAGCAGTTCCAGTTCACCCCTCCACTTT,CASSSSSPLHF
.,TRBV3-1/TRBV3-2,.,14,TRBJ1-1,TGTGCCAGCAGCTATACGGCGGGGGACACTGAAGCTTTCTTT,CASSYTAGDTEAFF
.,TRBV6-5,TRBD1,16,TRBJ2-7,TGTGCCAGCAGTTACGGGTGGGGACAGGGGGTCCACGAGCAGTACTTC,CASSYGWGQGVHEQYF
.,TRBV20-1,.,10,TRBJ2-3,TGCAGTGCCCAGGGTTATACGCAGTATTTT,CSAQGYTQYF
many,TRBV4-1,TRBD1,14,TRBJ1-2,TGCGCCAGCAGCCAAGTCCGGGACAGCTATGGCTACACCTTC,CASSQVRDSYGYTF
.,TRBV11-3,.,13,TRBJ1-1,TGTGCCAGCAGCTTATCGAGGGACACTGAAGCTTTCTTT,CASSLSRDTEAFF
.,TRBV12-3/TRBV12-4,TRBD2,12,TRBJ2-2,TGTGCCAGCAGGGGACTAGCCGGGGAGCTGTTTTTT,CASRGLAGELFF